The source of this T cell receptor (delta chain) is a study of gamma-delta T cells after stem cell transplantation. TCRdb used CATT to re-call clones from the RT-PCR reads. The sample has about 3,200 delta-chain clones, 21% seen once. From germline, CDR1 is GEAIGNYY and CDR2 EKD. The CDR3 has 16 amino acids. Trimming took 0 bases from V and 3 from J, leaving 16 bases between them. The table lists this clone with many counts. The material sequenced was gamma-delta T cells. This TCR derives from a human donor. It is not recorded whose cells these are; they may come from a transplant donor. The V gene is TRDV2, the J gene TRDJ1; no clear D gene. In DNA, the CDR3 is TGTGCCTGTGACACCGTAGTCCGGGCGACTCCCGATAAACTCATCTTT. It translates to CACDTVVRATPDKLIF.